The source of this T cell receptor (beta chain) is a study of CD8 T cells in ankylosing spondylitis. Findings and limits, study-wide: Seemingly distinctive of ankylosing spondylitis blood was a TCR beta motif formed by eight highly homologous variants. Some motif variants had been reported before (in reactive arthritis synovial fluid and blood). Reportedly, disease-linked clones are significantly enriched in ankylosing spondylitis patients' matched synovial fluid.

Libraries of TCR beta came from quantitative 5'-RACE with molecular barcodes. From the 5' RACE reads, TCRdb called clonotypes with MiXCR, one entry per CDR3 protein. The sample records 200,000 to 250,000 distinct CDR3 sequences, approximately 20% being singletons. The CDR3 is made up of 12 amino acids. V lost 5 bases to trimming and J lost 4 bases, with 8 bases between them. This clonotype was recorded many times. Its antigen is not known. The receptor was isolated from a male donor with ankylosing spondylitis. The sequenced material came from blood, either unsorted or a sorted T cell fraction (not recorded which). The chain combines TRBV12-3 or TRBV12-4 with TRBJ2-5; D not resolved. The CDR3 is CASSPGRETQYF. DNA of the CDR3: TGTGCCAGCAGTCCGGGCCGAGAGACCCAGTACTTC.